Listed here are 24 T cell receptor beta chains from one sample, sequenced in a study of T cell changes during pregnancy in multiple sclerosis. Using immunoSEQ multiplex PCR, the repertoire was profiled, and TCRdb retains in-frame clones only, with some absent. The repertoire holds roughly 79,000 clones, with roughly 93% as singletons. This sample comprised peripheral blood, obtained in the second trimester of pregnancy. These receptors were collected from a female donor in good health, enrolled as a control in a pregnancy study.

This rearrangement joins TRBV27 to TRBJ1-5, with D perhaps TRBD1 (5 bases). The V end lost 4 bases, the J end lost 1 base, and 8 bases lay between the germline ends. The germline gives CDR1 MNHEY, CDR2 SMNVEV (reference sequence). The CDR3 consists of 14 residues. This CDR3 reads CASSSGGSNQPQHF. CDR3 nucleotides: TGTGCCAGCAGTTCGGGGGGGAGCAATCAGCCCCAGCATTTT.

V gene TRBV4-2 combines with J gene TRBJ1-6; possibly TRBD1 for D (5 bases). CDR3 size: 17 residues. Germline V gene lookup returns CDR1 LGHNA and CDR2 YNFKEQ. Trimming cost V 0 bases and J 0 bases, with 9 bases left between them. The CDR3 DNA follows: TGTGCCAGCAGCCAAGAGGGGCGGAGCTCCTATAATTCACCCCTCCACTTT. Its protein is CASSQEGRSSYNSPLHF.

The chain couples TRBV30 to TRBJ2-7; 8 nucleotides match TRBD2. This CDR3 is built from 14 residues. V gave up 2 bases and J gave up 3 bases; unmatched junction bases: 6. Germline lookup yields CDR1 GTSNPN and CDR2 SVGIG (reference sequence). The CDR3 protein is CAWSLDRGGYEQYF. The CDR3 DNA reads as TGTGCCTGGAGTTTGGACCGGGGGGGCTACGAGCAGTACTTC.

The rearrangement joins TRBV6-1 to TRBJ1-2; D not certain. Germline V gene data show CDR1 as MNHNS and CDR2 as SASEGT. V lost 3 bases and J lost 1, with 6 bases in between. The CDR3 is made up of 13 amino acids. CDR3 nucleotides: TGTGCCAGCAGTGAGTCCTATAACTATGGCTACACCTTC. Encoded protein: CASSESYNYGYTF.

The V gene is TRBV6-5, the J gene TRBJ2-1; 10 bases agree with TRBD2. Germline lookup yields CDR1 MNHEY and CDR2 SVGAGI. The CDR3 runs 14 residues. Trimming at V came to 4 bases and at J to 8 bases, leaving 5 bases not matched to a gene. CDR3 nucleotide sequence: TGTGCCAGCAGTTCCGCCACTAGCGGGGATGAGCAGTTCTTC. This codes for CASSSATSGDEQFF.

This sequence joins TRBV4-3 and TRBJ2-7; TRBD1 matches 8 bases. This CDR3 is built from 15 residues. Looked up from germline, CDR1 is LGHNA and CDR2 is YSLEER. V lost 1 base and J lost 0; bases outside the gene matches: 2. In nucleotides, the CDR3 is TGCGCCAGCAGCCAAGGGACAGGGAACTCCTACGAGCAGTACTTC. The encoded protein is CASSQGTGNSYEQYF.

This chain links TRBV6-5 with TRBJ1-1; TRBD1 might be the D (6 bases). The CDR3 totals 13 residues. In germline, CDR1 is MNHEY, CDR2 SVGAGI. V was cut by 9 bases and J by 0 bases, with 11 bases left in between. The CDR3: CASNRVMNTEAFF. CDR3 sequence (DNA): TGTGCCAGTAACAGGGTCATGAACACTGAAGCTTTCTTT.

This clone was detected once. J is TRBJ1-4 and V is TRBV10-3, with 7 positions matching TRBD1. The CDR3 runs to 18 residues. The germline gives CDR1 ENHRY, CDR2 SYGVKD. J lost 10 bases, V lost 5 bases, and 22 bases had no gene match. In nucleotides, the CDR3 is TGTGCCATCAGTAGACAGGGAGTTTCTGTAGAGAGCTCCGGAAAACTGTTTTTT. Translated: CAISRQGVSVESSGKLFF.

The rearrangement joins TRBV10-3 to TRBJ1-4, with 9 positions matching TRBD1. The CDR3 has 15 residues. Germline-derived CDR1 and CDR2 are ENHRY and SYGVKD. V shed 7 bases and J 8 bases; nucleotides not matched to a gene: 11. The DNA of the CDR3 is TGTGCCATCAACCGGACAGGGGTGGCTGAGGAAAAACTGTTTTTT. Its translation: CAINRTGVAEEKLFF.

The genes are TRBV7-8 and TRBJ2-7; D not resolved. The CDR3 consists of 15 residues. The V and J ends lost 5 bases and 0 bases respectively, with 14 bases between them. Germline V gene data show CDR1 as SGHVS and CDR2 as FQNEAQ. The CDR3: CASSPNGASSYEQYF. CDR3 nucleotide sequence: TGTGCCAGCAGCCCCAACGGTGCTAGCTCCTACGAGCAGTACTTC.

This rearrangement joins TRBV6-5 to TRBJ1-2; possible D gene TRBD1, 5 bases. Trimming pared 7 bases from V and 6 bases from J, leaving 21 bases between. The length of the CDR3 is 15 residues. From germline, CDR1 is MNHEY and CDR2 SVGAGI. The CDR3 DNA follows: TGTGCCAGCACCCAGTCCGGGGGGGGAATAGATGGCTACACCTTC. Translating gives CASTQSGGGIDGYTF.

The V gene is TRBV5-1, the J gene TRBJ1-4, with D unresolved. This CDR3 spans 16 amino acids. Germline V lookup: CDR1 SGHRS, CDR2 YFSETQ. Trimming cost V 4 bases and J 0 bases, with 13 bases left between them. The CDR3 region is CASSLQGLSTNEKLFF. CDR3 nucleotides: TGCGCCAGCAGCCTTCAAGGACTTTCAACTAATGAAAAACTGTTTTTT.

The rearrangement joins TRBV30 to TRBJ1-2; 8 bases line up with TRBD1. J gave up 8 bases and V 4 bases, and 9 bases lay outside the gene matches. In germline, CDR1 is GTSNPN, CDR2 SVGIG (reference sequence). The CDR3 consists of 13 residues. The CDR3 spells CAWNRDRPRGYTF. In nucleotides, the CDR3 is TGTGCCTGGAACCGGGACAGGCCTCGCGGCTACACCTTC. Based on the CDR3 plus reference TRBV30 and TRBJ1-2, the full variable domain is SQTIHQWPATLVQPVGSPLSLECTVEGTSNPNLYWYRQAAGRGLQLLFYSVGIGQISSEVPQNLSASRPQDRQFILSSKKLLLSDSGFYLCAWNRDRPRGYTFGSGTRLTVV.

V and J are TRBV6-5 and TRBJ2-2; maybe TRBD2 (6 bases). Between the trimmed V and J ends, which lost 5 bases and 3 bases, there was a span of 13 bases. Germline assignment: CDR1 MNHEY and CDR2 SVGAGI. The CDR3 runs to 15 residues. As DNA, the CDR3 is TGTGCCAGCAGTCCCCCGGGGGAGGACACCGGGGAGCTGTTTTTT. Protein: CASSPPGEDTGELFF.

The chain's CDR3 is CAWSPTTSSTDTQYF. The CDR3 bases are TGTGCCTGGAGCCCAACTACAAGTAGCACAGATACGCAGTATTTT. The chain employs TRBV30 and TRBJ2-3; D unresolved. The CDR3 has 15 amino acids. Germline values: CDR1 GTSNPN, CDR2 SVGIG (reference sequence). Trimming removed 3 bases from V and 0 bases from J, with 13 bases in between.

The CDR3 bases are TGTGCCTGGAGCAAACTAGCCTCGTTTCAGGAGACCCAGTACTTC. It translates to CAWSKLASFQETQYF. V and J are TRBV30 and TRBJ2-5; weak D call: TRBD2 (6 bases). The V end was cut by 3 bases, the J end by 5 bases, with 19 bases between. This CDR3 spans 15 amino acids. Germline lookup yields CDR1 GTSNPN and CDR2 SVGIG (reference sequence). The variable domain in full, completed from reference TRBV30 and TRBJ2-5, reads SQTIHQWPATLVQPVGSPLSLECTVEGTSNPNLYWYRQAAGRGLQLLFYSVGIGQISSEVPQNLSASRPQDRQFILSSKKLLLSDSGFYLCAWSKLASFQETQYFGPGTRLLVL.

The chain links TRBV27 to TRBJ2-7; 8 bases fit TRBD1. Per the germline V gene, CDR1 is MNHEY and CDR2 is SMNVEV (reference sequence). The V and J ends lost 3 bases and 2 bases, in that order; junction bases with no gene match: 3. CDR3 length equals 14 residues. The CDR3 DNA reads as TGTGCCAGCAGTTTGTGGACAGGGACCTACGAGCAGTACTTC. Encoded protein: CASSLWTGTYEQYF.

The chain couples TRBV29-1 to TRBJ2-5; D uncertain. Germline V gene sequence: CDR1 SQVTM, CDR2 ANQGSEA. The length of the CDR3 is 13 residues. V gave up 8 bases and J gave up 4 bases, with 17 bases separating them. Here the CDR3 DNA reads TGCAGCACGTCTAGTGTTCTTTTAGAGACCCAGTACTTC. It codes for CSTSSVLLETQYF. The full variable domain, completed using reference TRBV29-1 and TRBJ2-5, is SAVISQKPSRDICQRGTSLTIQCQVDSQVTMMFWYRQQPGQSLTLIATANQGSEATYESGFVIDKFPISRPNLTFSTLTVSNMSPEDSSIYLCSTSSVLLETQYFGPGTRLLVL.

The chain links TRBV4-2 to TRBJ1-1; 9 nucleotides agree with TRBD1. The CDR3 spans 13 residues. V was clipped by 3 bases and J by 6 bases; unmatched bases: 2. Germline V CDR1 and CDR2: LGHNA, YNFKEQ. Here the CDR3 DNA reads TGTGCCAGCAGCCAGGGACAGGGAGCTGAAGCTTTCTTT. Translating it yields CASSQGQGAEAFF.

J is TRBJ1-1 and V is TRBV27, with a weak D call TRBD1 (5 bases). V dropped 6 bases and J dropped 1 base, with 9 bases sitting between them. Germline-derived CDR1 and CDR2 are MNHEY and SMNVEV (reference sequence). The CDR3 loop spans 13 amino acids. In DNA form, the CDR3 reads TGTGCCAGCAGCCTACAGGAGAACACTGAAGCTTTCTTT. It yields the protein CASSLQENTEAFF.

The CDR3 reads CASSQEGGRANTEAFF. CDR3 sequence (DNA): TGCGCCAGCAGCCAAGAGGGGGGGCGGGCGAACACTGAAGCTTTCTTT. The chain recombines TRBV4-1 with TRBJ1-1, with a possible D match to TRBD1 (6 bases). CDR1 MGHRA and CDR2 YSYEKL come from the germline V gene. The CDR3 extends over 16 amino acids. The V end lost 0 bases, the J end lost 1 base, and 12 bases lay between the germline ends.

This chain uses TRBV5-1 with TRBJ1-2; TRBD1 is a possible D gene (5 bases). This CDR3 has 14 residues. The germline V gene has CDR1 SGHRS and CDR2 YFSETQ. Trimming pared 0 bases from V and 7 bases from J, leaving 13 bases between. CDR3 nucleotide sequence: TGCGCCAGCAGCTTGGACGACAGCCAGCCTGGCTACACCTTC. Protein product: CASSLDDSQPGYTF. Looking up the rest from reference TRBV5-1 and TRBJ1-2 gives the full variable domain: KAGVTQTPRYLIKTRGQQVTLSCSPISGHRSVSWYQQTPGQGLQFLFEYFSETQRNKGNFPGRFSGRQFSNSRSEMNVSTLELGDSALYLCASSLDDSQPGYTFGSGTRLTVV.

The chain couples TRBV2 to TRBJ2-6; D gene ambiguous. Trimming took 7 bases from V and 4 from J, leaving 8 bases between them. The CDR3 totals 13 residues. In germline, CDR1 is SNHLY, CDR2 FYNNEI. The CDR3 region is CASNIQGANVLTF. CDR3 in DNA: TGTGCCAGCAACATACAGGGGGCCAACGTCCTGACTTTC.

The chain recombines TRBV5-1 with TRBJ2-7; the match to TRBD1 covers 9 bases. With 5 bases clipped from V and 0 bases from J, the junction kept 9 bases outside the gene matches. The length of the CDR3 is 16 residues. Looked up from germline, CDR1 is SGHRS and CDR2 is YFSETQ. Here the CDR3 reads CASSRAGTGNSYEQYF. CDR3 sequence (DNA): TGCGCCAGCAGTCGAGCCGGGACAGGGAACTCCTACGAGCAGTACTTC.